These 16 T cell receptor beta chains originate from one sample sequenced in a study of control samples from healthy donors and cancer patients. This table comes from immunoSEQ multiplex PCR, and its TCRdb copy is limited to in-frame clones, with some not included. This table has 130,000 or so clones, roughly 90% appearing once. Material: blood. Receptors were obtained from a man in his fifties or sixties in good health.

This clone was observed a few times. The chain employs TRBV19 and TRBJ1-5; 9 bases line up with TRBD1. The ends lost 4 bases at V and 1 base at J; junction bases unmatched: 5. This CDR3 spans 16 amino acids. From germline, CDR1 is LNHDA and CDR2 SQIVND (reference sequence). CDR3 residues: CASSTVGQGSNQPQHF. In DNA, the CDR3 is TGTGCCAGTAGTACCGTTGGACAGGGGAGCAATCAGCCCCAGCATTTT. Complete variable domain (other parts from reference TRBV19 and TRBJ1-5): DGGITQSPKYLFRKEGQNVTLSCEQNLNHDAMYWYRQDPGQGLRLIYYSQIVNDFQKGDIAEGYSVSREKKESFPLTVTSAQKNPTAFYLCASSTVGQGSNQPQHFGDGTRLSIL.

The rearrangement links TRBV6-1 to TRBJ1-5; possible D gene TRBD1, 5 bases. Germline assignment: CDR1 MNHNS and CDR2 SASEGT. The V end was cut by 2 bases, the J end by 6 bases, with 8 bases between. The CDR3 covers 13 residues. This CDR3 is CASSEFGGQPQHF. The CDR3 DNA is TGTGCCAGCAGTGAATTTGGGGGTCAGCCCCAGCATTTT.

The chain links TRBV30 to TRBJ1-2, with D uncertain. The CDR3 has 13 residues. Germline CDR1 GTSNPN, CDR2 SVGIG (reference sequence). Trimming took off 0 bases at V and 3 bases at J, with 8 bases between the two ends. The CDR3: CAWSVNSYYGYTF. CDR3 bases: TGTGCCTGGAGTGTAAACAGCTACTATGGCTACACCTTC.

The gene calls are TRBV6-5 and TRBJ2-5, with 7 bases matching TRBD2. This CDR3 has 13 amino acids. Germline lookup yields CDR1 MNHEY and CDR2 SVGAGI. Unmatched junction bases numbered 3, after V lost 6 bases and J lost 2 bases. CDR3 nucleotides: TGTGCCAGCAGGGGCGGGGGACAAGAGACCCAGTACTTC. It yields the protein CASRGGGQETQYF.

The CDR3: CASSPGRFGTGELFF. CDR3 coding DNA: TGTGCCAGCAGTCCCGGGAGGTTTGGCACCGGGGAGCTGTTTTTT. The rearrangement links TRBV6-2 or TRBV6-3 to TRBJ2-2, with 7 bases aligning to TRBD2. Unmatched junction bases numbered 7, after V lost 5 bases and J lost 4 bases. The germline CDR1 and CDR2 sequences are MNHEY and SVGEGT. The CDR3 runs to 15 residues.

This clone came up a few times. The chain is built from TRBV5-1 and TRBJ1-6; D unresolved. The CDR3 runs to 13 residues. Germline-derived CDR1 and CDR2 are SGHRS and YFSETQ. V was pared by 4 bases and J by 7 bases, with 9 bases between. In DNA, the CDR3 is TGCGCCAGCAGCCCTAATATCAATTCACCCCTCCACTTT. This gives the protein CASSPNINSPLHF.

This sequence joins TRBV4-3 and TRBJ2-5; D uncertain. Germline V gene sequence: CDR1 LGHNA, CDR2 YSLEER. CDR3 length: 15 residues. V lost 0 bases and J lost 4, with 12 bases in between. CDR3 protein: CASSQDQAAAETQYF. The CDR3, as DNA: TGCGCCAGCAGCCAAGATCAGGCTGCTGCAGAGACCCAGTACTTC.

V gene TRBV7-9 combines with J gene TRBJ2-5; 8 bases align to TRBD2. The junction had 3 bases not matched to a gene; V was cut back by 2 bases and J by 7 bases. Germline V lookup: CDR1 SEHNR, CDR2 FQNEAQ (reference sequence). This CDR3 has 13 amino acids. This CDR3 is CASSLPGGRTQYF. DNA of the CDR3: TGTGCCAGCAGCTTACCGGGGGGGCGGACCCAGTACTTC. The complete variable domain, with remaining parts taken from reference TRBV7-9 and TRBJ2-5, reads DTGVSQNPRHKITKRGQNVTFRCDPISEHNRLYWYRQTLGQGPEFLTYFQNEAQLEKSRLLSDRFSAERPKGSFSTLEIQRTEQGDSAMYLCASSLPGGRTQYFGPGTRLLVL.

The rearrangement links TRBV29-1 to TRBJ2-7; D gene unclear. CDR1 is SQVTM and CDR2 is ANQGSEA in the germline V gene. V was shortened by 8 bases and J by 0 bases, with 14 bases between the two germline ends. The CDR3 contains 13 residues. The CDR3 loop reads CSISTRFSYEQYF. The CDR3 DNA follows: TGCAGCATCTCGACCAGATTCTCCTACGAGCAGTACTTC.

The chain employs TRBV5-4 and TRBJ2-7, with 8 bases lining up with TRBD1. The length of the CDR3 is 13 residues. Germline V gene data show CDR1 as SGHNT and CDR2 as YYREEE (reference sequence). The ends lost 2 bases at V and 6 bases at J; junction bases unmatched: 4. The CDR3: CASSFGQGSEQYF. CDR3 nucleotides: TGTGCCAGCAGCTTCGGACAGGGCAGCGAGCAGTACTTC. Full variable domain (remainder filled in from reference TRBV5-4 and TRBJ2-7): ETGVTQSPTHLIKTRGQQVTLRCSSQSGHNTVSWYQQALGQGPQFIFQYYREEENGRGNFPPRFSGLQFPNYSSELNVNALELDDSALYLCASSFGQGSEQYFGPGTRLTVT.

The CDR3 coding sequence is TGTGCTAGTGGTTTGAGGGGACGAGGCACTGAAGCTTTCTTT. This sequence encodes CASGLRGRGTEAFF. This chain links TRBV12-5 with TRBJ1-1, with D possibly TRBD1 on 5 matching bases. The CDR3 totals 14 residues. Trimming shortened V by 2 bases and J by 4 bases, and 11 bases separated the two germline ends. Germline loops: CDR1 LGHNT, CDR2 FRNRAP.

This chain connects TRBV10-2 to TRBJ2-5; weak D call: TRBD1 (6 bases). V was clipped by 0 bases and J by 4 bases, with 9 bases between them. The germline V gene has CDR1 WSHSY and CDR2 SAAADI. CDR3 length equals 14 residues. The chain's CDR3 is CASSESGRGETQYF. The CDR3, as DNA: TGCGCCAGCAGTGAGTCGGGCAGGGGAGAGACCCAGTACTTC.

The count of this clone is one. The chain uses TRBV18 and TRBJ2-7; D may be TRBD1 or TRBD2 (5 bases each). CDR3 size: 15 residues. V lost 3 bases, J lost 3 bases, and 15 bases lay in between. Germline CDR1 is KGHSH and CDR2 is LQKENI. This CDR3 reads CASSPPGTRHYEQYF. CDR3 coding DNA: TGTGCCAGCTCACCTCCCGGGACCAGGCACTACGAGCAGTACTTC.

The V gene is TRBV29-1, the J gene TRBJ1-4; D gene unclear. CDR3 length equals 13 residues. Trimming cost V 5 bases and J 4 bases, with 11 bases left between them. CDR1 SQVTM and CDR2 ANQGSEA come from the germline V gene. The CDR3 nucleotides read TGCAGCGTTCCCGACGGCAATAATGAAAAACTGTTTTTT. Protein product: CSVPDGNNEKLFF.

The genes are TRBV30 and TRBJ2-7, with D tentatively TRBD2 (6 bases). Germline-derived CDR1 and CDR2 are GTSNPN and SVGIG (reference sequence). V shed 1 base and J shed 5 bases, with 9 bases lying between them. There are 12 residues in the CDR3. Here the CDR3 reads CAWSGREDEQYF. CDR3 DNA: TGTGCCTGGAGTGGCAGGGAGGACGAGCAGTACTTC.

V gene TRBV12-5 combines with J gene TRBJ1-1; no reliable D call. The germline V and J ends were trimmed by 0 bases and 10 bases, with 6 bases remaining between them. Germline loops: CDR1 LGHNT, CDR2 FRNRAP. The CDR3 sequence is 11 residues long. CDR3 loop: CASGLVVGAFF. The CDR3 DNA follows: TGTGCTAGTGGTTTGGTAGTTGGAGCTTTCTTT.